The TCR beta chain described here comes from a study of PD-1 blockade in classical Hodgkin lymphoma. General study findings and limits: The study found that TCR diversity rose significantly by C4D1 in CD4+ but not CD8+ cells.

Note on this clone: Its target is unknown.

Every patient relapsed after autologous stem cell transplantation, and brentuximab vedotin exposure varied. Reported best responses ranged across complete response, partial response or progressive disease. This CDR3 has 15 residues. Germline CDR1 and CDR2: SGHRS and YFSETQ. V was clipped by 4 bases and J by 1 base, with 15 bases between them. Here immunoSEQ multiplex PCR was the method, and the copy in TCRdb shows in-frame clones only, minus some. The sample has some 22,000 clones, 74% seen once. The TCR originated in a human donor with classical Hodgkin lymphoma. Sequencing used peripheral blood mononuclear cells (PBMCs), obtained at baseline. The gene calls are TRBV5-1 and TRBJ2-7, with a weak D call TRBD1 (5 bases). In DNA form, the CDR3 reads TGCGCCAGCAGCCCGACGACAGCCAGATCCTACGAGCAGTACTTC. This sequence encodes CASSPTTARSYEQYF.